The clone carrying this T cell receptor (beta chain) was counted a few times. The data were taken from a study of human T cells and chemical hapten exposure. TCRdb recomputed calls from the RACE reads with MiXCR, one row per CDR3 protein. The top ten hold approximately 8% of the sample, which has 340,000 or so distinct CDR3 sequences, approximately 6.9% seen once. The time point here: patch test 1, 2 weeks after DPC sensitization. Regarding treatment: therapeutic diphenylcyclopropenone sensitization with weekly scalp DPC. This CDR3 is built from 16 residues. Germline loops: CDR1 SGHTA, CDR2 FQGNSA. V gave up 4 bases and J gave up 8 bases; unmatched junction bases: 13.

The chain uses TRBV7-2 and TRBJ1-4, with 7 positions matching TRBD1. The sample in question was whole blood, obtained in connection with sensitization to the hapten diphenylcyclopropenone (DPC). This TCR was sampled from a woman aged 18-29 years with alopecia areata. Some clones in this sample may be carry-over from other donors' samples. The DNA of the CDR3 is TGTGCCAGCAGCTCGGCCGGGACAGTACTTCGAGAAAAACTGTTTTTT. Residues: CASSSAGTVLREKLFF.